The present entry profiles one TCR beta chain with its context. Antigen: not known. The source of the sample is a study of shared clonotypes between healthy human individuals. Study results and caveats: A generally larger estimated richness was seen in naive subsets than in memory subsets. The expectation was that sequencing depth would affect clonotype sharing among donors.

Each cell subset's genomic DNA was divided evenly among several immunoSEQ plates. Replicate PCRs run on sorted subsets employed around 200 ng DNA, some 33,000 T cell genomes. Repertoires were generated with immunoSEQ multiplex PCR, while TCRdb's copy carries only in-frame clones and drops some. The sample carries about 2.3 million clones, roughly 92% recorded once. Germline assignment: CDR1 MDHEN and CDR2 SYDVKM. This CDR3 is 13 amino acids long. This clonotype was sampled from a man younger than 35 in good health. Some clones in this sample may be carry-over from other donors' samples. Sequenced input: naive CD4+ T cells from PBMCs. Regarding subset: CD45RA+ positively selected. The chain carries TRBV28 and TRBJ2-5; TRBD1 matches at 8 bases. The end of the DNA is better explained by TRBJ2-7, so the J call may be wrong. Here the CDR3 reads CASSRTGLYEQYF. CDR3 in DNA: TGTGCCAGCAGTCGGACAGGGCTCTACGAGCAGTACTTC.